This entry lists 27 T cell receptor beta chains sequenced from one sample in a study of T-cell reconstitution after alpha-beta-depleted transplantation in children. A library of TCRbeta sequences, prepared with unique molecular identifiers, was generated. TCRdb re-derived calls from the PCR reads in MiXCR, one entry per CDR3 protein. Counted here are about 900,000 distinct CDR3 sequences, about 31% occurring once; the ten biggest clones make up 28%. The specimen comprised PBMCs, mostly from graft donor cells, sampled 360 days after TCRalphabeta/CD19-depleted stem cell transplant. These receptors were taken from a boy younger than two who had a stem cell transplant for SCID, so the T cells may come from the graft donor.

The chain has TRBV5-5 and TRBJ1-5; D is perhaps TRBD1 (5 bases). The germline V gene encodes CDR1 SGHKS and CDR2 YYEKEE (reference sequence). The CDR3 is made up of 13 amino acids. V gave up 3 bases and J gave up 5 bases, with 9 bases separating them. This CDR3 is CASSSQGYQPQHF. The CDR3 region has the DNA TGTGCCAGCAGCTCGCAGGGATATCAGCCCCAGCATTTT.

This clonotype was recorded a few times. In DNA form, the CDR3 reads TGCGCCAGCAGCCCGGGGGACCGGGACCCTCCTGGAGGGGAGCTGTTTTTT. Residues: CASSPGDRDPPGGELFF. The gene calls are TRBV5-1 and TRBJ2-2, with a tentative D call TRBD2 (6 bases). Germline CDR1 reads SGHRS; CDR2 reads YFSETQ. Trimming removed 4 bases from V and 8 bases from J, with 24 bases in between. The CDR3 totals 17 residues.

The genes are TRBV28 and TRBJ2-7; 12 nucleotides line up with TRBD2. V shed 8 bases, J shed 3 bases, and the junction held 8 bases outside the gene matches. CDR1 and CDR2 (germline): MDHEN, SYDVKM. The CDR3 extends over 15 amino acids. CDR3 nucleotides: TGTGCCAGCCACTCGCTAGCGGGGGGGAACTACGAGCAGTACTTC. Amino acid sequence: CASHSLAGGNYEQYF.

This chain connects TRBV29-1 to TRBJ1-3; unclear D gene. The V end was cut by 4 bases, the J end by 0 bases, with 4 bases between. The CDR3 covers 12 residues. Germline CDR1 is SQVTM and CDR2 is ANQGSEA. The CDR3 coding sequence is TGCAGCGTTGGATTCTCTGGAAACACCATATATTTT. Its translation is CSVGFSGNTIYF.

This chain connects TRBV5-5 to TRBJ1-1; D remains ambiguous. V shed 3 bases and J shed 0 bases, with 9 bases lying between them. This CDR3 has 14 amino acids. Per germline, CDR1 SGHKS and CDR2 YYEKEE (reference sequence). The CDR3 DNA reads TGTGCCAGCAGCTACACAACCTTGAACACTGAAGCTTTCTTT. It codes for CASSYTTLNTEAFF. Full variable domain (outside the CDR3, taken from reference TRBV5-5 and TRBJ1-1): DAGVTQSPTHLIKTRGQQVTLRCSPISGHKSVSWYQQVLGQGPQFIFQYYEKEERGRGNFPDRFSARQFPNYSSELNVNALLLGDSALYLCASSYTTLNTEAFFGQGTRLTVV.

The sample holds a few counts of this clonotype. The J gene is TRBJ2-4, the V gene TRBV12-3 or TRBV12-4, with 10 bases lining up with TRBD2. CDR3 length: 16 residues. V shed 5 bases and J 1 base; nucleotides not matched to a gene: 5. The DNA of the CDR3 is TGTGCCAGCAGTCCTCTAGCGGGGGCCGCCAAAAACATTCAGTACTTC. Translation: CASSPLAGAAKNIQYF.

This clonotype has ten or more counts. The chain employs TRBV7-8 and TRBJ2-1; 10 bases agree with TRBD1. J lost 8 bases, V lost 2 bases, and 6 bases had no gene match. Per the germline V gene, CDR1 is SGHVS and CDR2 is FQNEAQ. The CDR3 consists of 15 residues. CDR3: CASSLRGQGFYEQFF. CDR3 nucleotide sequence: TGTGCCAGCAGCTTAAGGGGACAGGGGTTTTATGAGCAGTTCTTC.

This clonotype was seen only a few times. V usage is TRBV5-1 and J usage is TRBJ1-2; no clear D. The V end was cut by 0 bases, the J end by 4 bases, with 13 bases between. Germline V lookup: CDR1 SGHRS, CDR2 YFSETQ. This CDR3 region has 15 residues. CDR3 sequence reads: CASSLGSSSFYGYTF. The CDR3 DNA is TGCGCCAGCAGCTTGGGTAGCAGTTCTTTCTATGGCTACACCTTC.

The chain has TRBV29-1 and TRBJ2-7; TRBD2 agrees at 8 bases. The CDR3 sequence is 14 residues long. From germline, CDR1 is SQVTM and CDR2 ANQGSEA. The trim removed 4 bases at V and 5 bases at J, leaving 10 bases unmatched. The CDR3: CSVGSPLTSDEQYF. The CDR3 DNA sequence: TGCAGCGTTGGATCCCCACTGACTAGCGACGAGCAGTACTTC.

CDR3 amino acids: CACAGGTYNEQFF. The CDR3 DNA sequence: TGTGCCTGTGCGGGGGGGACCTACAATGAGCAGTTCTTC. The genes are TRBV5-5 and TRBJ2-1; 9 nucleotides line up with TRBD2. The germline V gene has CDR1 SGHKS and CDR2 YYEKEE (reference sequence). CDR3 length: 13 residues. The J segment lost 2 bases and the V segment lost 10 bases, leaving 4 bases of the junction unmatched.

This clonotype has only a few counts. The CDR3 DNA reads TGTGCCAGCAGGCCCGGGACGGCTGACTACGAGCAGTACTTC. Translation: CASRPGTADYEQYF. This sequence joins TRBV28 and TRBJ2-7; D may match TRBD1 or TRBD2 (5 bases each). Germline CDR1 MDHEN, CDR2 SYDVKM. Trimming took 6 bases from V and 3 from J, leaving 15 bases between them. The CDR3 runs 14 residues. Complete variable domain (other parts from reference TRBV28 and TRBJ2-7): DVKVTQSSRYLVKRTGEKVFLECVQDMDHENMFWYRQDPGLGLRLIYFSYDVKMKEKGDIPEGYSVSREKKERFSLILESASTNQTSMYLCASRPGTADYEQYFGPGTRLTVT.

The V gene is TRBV3-1, the J gene TRBJ2-5; no reliable D call. Trimming took off 2 bases at V and 5 bases at J, with 6 bases between the two ends. The CDR3 has 12 amino acids. Germline V CDR1 and CDR2: LGHDT, YNNKEL (reference sequence). The chain's CDR3 is CASSQNGETQYF. The CDR3 DNA reads TGTGCCAGCAGCCAAAACGGGGAGACCCAGTACTTC.

This clonotype appeared many times. The chain has TRBV2 and TRBJ2-7, with D perhaps matching TRBD1 (5 bases). V lost 6 bases and J 4 bases, leaving 7 bases between the germline ends. The CDR3 is 11 residues long. Per germline, CDR1 SNHLY and CDR2 FYNNEI. The CDR3: CASRRQYEQYF. CDR3 nucleotide sequence: TGTGCCAGCAGGCGACAGTACGAGCAGTACTTC. The variable domain in full, with the rest retrieved from reference TRBV2 and TRBJ2-7, is EPEVTQTPSHQVTQMGQEVILRCVPISNHLYFYWYRQILGQKVEFLVSFYNNEISEKSEIFDDQFSVERPDGSNFTLKIRSTKLEDSAMYFCASRRQYEQYFGPGTRLTVT.

The chain combines TRBV7-2 with TRBJ2-7; D may correspond to TRBD1 or TRBD2 (6 bases each). The germline CDR1 and CDR2 sequences are SGHTA and FQGNSA. CDR3 length: 15 residues. The germline V and J ends were trimmed by 1 base and 2 bases, with 12 bases remaining between them. The CDR3 nucleotides are TGTGCCAGCAGCTTAGAGGGGGGCACTCCCTACGAGCAGTACTTC. Residues: CASSLEGGTPYEQYF.

This clonotype was seen just once. The chain recombines TRBV20-1 with TRBJ2-5; TRBD2 matches at 9 bases. With 3 bases clipped from V and 5 bases from J, the junction kept 10 bases outside the gene matches. Germline V lookup: CDR1 DFQATT, CDR2 SNEGSKA (reference sequence). The CDR3 loop spans 15 amino acids. The CDR3 is CSASWLAGPRETQYF. The CDR3 DNA reads TGCAGTGCTAGTTGGCTAGCGGGGCCCAGGGAGACCCAGTACTTC.

This clonotype was counted between two and nine times. This sequence joins TRBV6-2 or TRBV6-3 and TRBJ2-3; TRBD1 matches 8 bases. CDR1 and CDR2 (germline): MNHEY, SVGEGT. This CDR3 contains 12 residues. V gave up 6 bases and J gave up 4 bases; unmatched junction bases: 0. In DNA form, the CDR3 reads TGTGCCAGCAGGACAGGGGCAGATACGCAGTATTTT. This sequence encodes CASRTGADTQYF.

The V and J genes are TRBV5-1 and TRBJ1-1; D gene unclear. The germline CDR1 and CDR2 sequences are SGHRS and YFSETQ. V gave up 4 bases and J gave up 4 bases, with 17 bases separating them. The CDR3 is 15 residues long. The CDR3 region is CASSGLGRKSTEAFF. CDR3 coding DNA: TGCGCCAGCAGCGGCCTTGGCAGGAAATCCACTGAAGCTTTCTTT.

V gene TRBV15 combines with J gene TRBJ2-6, with 9 nucleotides matching TRBD1. V trimming: 3 bases; J trimming: 1 base; junction bases outside the gene matches: 4. CDR3 size: 17 residues. Per the germline V gene, CDR1 is LNHNV and CDR2 is YYDKDF (reference sequence). The CDR3 region has the DNA TGTGCCACCAGCAGGGACAGGGGACAATCTGGGGCCAACGTCCTGACTTTC. Translation gives CATSRDRGQSGANVLTF.

The chain has TRBV4-2 and TRBJ2-1; a weak D match, TRBD2 (7 bases). The CDR3 length is 14 residues. CDR1 and CDR2 from the germline V gene are LGHNA and YNFKEQ. V gave up 4 bases and J gave up 8 bases, with 15 bases separating them. The chain's CDR3 is CASSPPTGGDEQFF. CDR3 nucleotides: TGTGCCAGCAGCCCCCCTACGGGGGGCGATGAGCAGTTCTTC.

The genes are TRBV18 and TRBJ2-2, with no clear D. Germline V gene lookup returns CDR1 KGHSH and CDR2 LQKENI. V was shortened by 10 bases and J by 1 base, with 10 bases between the two germline ends. CDR3 length: 13 amino acids. CDR3 DNA sequence: TGTGCCACCTCGACCCAGAACACCGGGGAGCTGTTTTTT. Protein sequence: CATSTQNTGELFF.

This clonotype showed up many times. The rearrangement joins TRBV7-6 to TRBJ2-1; D is perhaps TRBD1 or TRBD2 (5 bases each). The CDR3 spans 16 residues. CDR1 SGHVS and CDR2 FNYEAQ come from the germline V gene. V lost 5 bases, J lost 1 base, and 15 bases lay in between. CDR3 protein: CASSLLMGVSYNEQFF. CDR3 nucleotides: TGTGCCAGCAGCCTATTGATGGGGGTATCCTACAATGAGCAGTTCTTC.

The V gene is TRBV24-1, the J gene TRBJ2-1; weak D call: TRBD2 (5 bases). V dropped 5 bases and J dropped 0 bases, with 10 bases sitting between them. The CDR3 contains 15 residues. Germline values: CDR1 KGHDR, CDR2 SFDVKD. CDR3: CATSARGSSYNEQFF. The CDR3 DNA sequence: TGTGCCACCAGTGCACGGGGTAGCTCCTACAATGAGCAGTTCTTC.

The V call is TRBV7-7, the J call TRBJ2-3; TRBD1 might be the D (5 bases). This CDR3 comprises 14 residues. Germline CDR1 and CDR2: SSHAT and FNYEAQ (reference sequence). V was clipped by 3 bases and J by 4 bases, with 11 bases between them. CDR3 protein: CASSLNWGADTQYF. The CDR3 DNA sequence: TGTGCCAGCAGCTTGAACTGGGGCGCAGATACGCAGTATTTT.

This clonotype occurred many times. J is TRBJ1-4 and V is TRBV11-2; D is unclear. Trimming took off 5 bases at V and 8 bases at J, with 9 bases between the two ends. CDR3 length: 12 amino acids. Germline loops: CDR1 SGHAT, CDR2 FQNNGV. As DNA, the CDR3 is TGTGCCAGCAGCCGCCGAGGGGAAAAACTGTTTTTT. As protein: CASSRRGEKLFF. The full variable domain, in which reference TRBV11-2 and TRBJ1-4 provide the parts outside the CDR3, is EAGVAQSPRYKIIEKRQSVAFWCNPISGHATLYWYQQILGQGPKLLIQFQNNGVVDDSQLPKDRFSAERLKGVDSTLKIQPAKLEDSAVYLCASSRRGEKLFFGSGTQLSVL.

The chain links TRBV5-5 to TRBJ1-1, with D unresolved. Germline-derived CDR1 and CDR2 are SGHKS and YYEKEE (reference sequence). The CDR3 is 16 residues long. With 1 base removed from V and 1 base from J, the gap between germline ends came to 14 bases. As DNA, the CDR3 is TGTGCCAGCAGCTTGCCTCGGCAGGCCCGGAACACTGAAGCTTTCTTT. It encodes CASSLPRQARNTEAFF.

The rearrangement links TRBV19 to TRBJ1-2, with 7 bases matching TRBD1. V trimming: 11 bases; J trimming: 3 bases; junction bases outside the gene matches: 6. Germline CDR1 LNHDA, CDR2 SQIVND (reference sequence). The CDR3 consists of 12 residues. CDR3 in amino acids: CAGSGGDYGYTF. The CDR3 bases are TGTGCCGGCTCAGGGGGTGACTATGGCTACACCTTC.

J is TRBJ2-7 and V is TRBV20-1, with 7 bases identical to TRBD1. CDR1 and CDR2 (germline): DFQATT, SNEGSKA (reference sequence). Trimming removed 0 bases from V and 2 bases from J; junction bases left unmatched: 7. The CDR3 is made up of 15 amino acids. This CDR3 reads CSARDATGAAYEQYF. In DNA, the CDR3 is TGCAGTGCTAGAGATGCAACAGGGGCAGCCTACGAGCAGTACTTC.